These 15 T cell receptor beta chains originate from one sample sequenced in a study of blood T cell repertoires in COVID-19. Repertoires were generated with immunoSEQ multiplex PCR, while TCRdb's copy carries only in-frame clones and drops some. The sample includes nearly 70,000 clones, 88% seen only once; the top ten take approximately 6.4%. The sequenced material came from peripheral blood. The receptors derive from a woman between 65 and 79 years old with acute or convalescent COVID-19.

V gene TRBV30 combines with J gene TRBJ1-1; 8 bases are a match to TRBD1. V lost 3 bases and J lost 3; bases outside the gene matches: 15. Germline V gene lookup returns CDR1 GTSNPN and CDR2 SVGIG (reference sequence). This CDR3 spans 17 amino acids. The CDR3 region is CAWSHGLDRGGYTEAFF. The CDR3 coding sequence is TGTGCCTGGAGCCACGGACTAGACAGGGGCGGGTACACTGAAGCTTTCTTT.

The V call is TRBV6-5, the J call TRBJ1-1; the D gene is possibly TRBD1 (5 bases). Germline-derived CDR1 and CDR2 are MNHEY and SVGAGI. V was clipped by 6 bases and J by 0 bases, with 11 bases between them. CDR3 length equals 14 residues. DNA of the CDR3: TGTGCCAGCAGAAGACAGCGTATGAACACTGAAGCTTTCTTT. This translates into CASRRQRMNTEAFF.

J is TRBJ2-1 and V is TRBV4-3; 9 bases are a match to TRBD2. V was clipped by 0 bases and J by 1 base; unmatched bases: 7. CDR3 size: 18 residues. The germline CDR1 and CDR2 sequences are LGHNA and YSLEER. The DNA of the CDR3 is TGCGCCAGCAGCCAAGAGGAAATAGCGGGAGCATCCTACAATGAGCAGTTCTTC. Translated, it gives CASSQEEIAGASYNEQFF.

V gene TRBV7-9 combines with J gene TRBJ1-3; D is undetermined. Germline loops: CDR1 SEHNR, CDR2 FQNEAQ (reference sequence). Trimming removed 1 base at V and 1 base at J, with 11 bases between. The CDR3 is 16 amino acids. The CDR3 DNA reads TGTGCCAGCAGCTTAGTTTCCACGGGATCTGGAAACACCATATATTTT. It translates to CASSLVSTGSGNTIYF.

The gene calls are TRBV28 and TRBJ2-1, with 8 bases fitting TRBD2. The CDR3 length is 15 residues. Germline V lookup: CDR1 MDHEN, CDR2 SYDVKM. V was clipped by 8 bases and J by 3 bases; unmatched bases: 9. The DNA of the CDR3 is TGTGCCAGCGGAGTCTCGGGACTAGGCTACAATGAGCAGTTCTTC. It encodes CASGVSGLGYNEQFF. Supplemented by reference TRBV28 and TRBJ2-1, the full variable domain reads DVKVTQSSRYLVKRTGEKVFLECVQDMDHENMFWYRQDPGLGLRLIYFSYDVKMKEKGDIPEGYSVSREKKERFSLILESASTNQTSMYLCASGVSGLGYNEQFFGPGTRLTVL.

The chain recombines TRBV15 with TRBJ1-2; the match to TRBD1 covers 8 bases. From germline, CDR1 is LNHNV and CDR2 YYDKDF (reference sequence). Trimming removed 4 bases from V and 2 bases from J; junction bases left unmatched: 3. CDR3 length: 14 amino acids. DNA for the CDR3: TGTGCCACCAGCACCCGGACAGGGAACTATGGCTACACCTTC. Amino acids: CATSTRTGNYGYTF.

The gene calls are TRBV15 and TRBJ1-1; D is possibly TRBD1 (5 bases). V lost 1 base, J lost 3 bases, and 12 bases lay in between. Germline-derived CDR1 and CDR2 are LNHNV and YYDKDF (reference sequence). This CDR3 region has 15 residues. CDR3 DNA: TGTGCCACCAGCAGAGGTCCACAGGCCTACACTGAAGCTTTCTTT. This encodes CATSRGPQAYTEAFF.

This chain joins TRBV6-5 and TRBJ2-7; D is perhaps TRBD1 (6 bases). Per the germline V gene, CDR1 is MNHEY and CDR2 is SVGAGI. V gave up 4 bases and J gave up 3 bases, with 13 bases separating them. The length of the CDR3 is 14 residues. This CDR3 reads CASSSFRTDYEQYF. The CDR3 DNA follows: TGTGCCAGCAGTTCTTTCAGGACAGACTACGAGCAGTACTTC.

V gene TRBV5-4 combines with J gene TRBJ1-6, with unresolved D. With 2 bases removed from V and 7 bases from J, the gap between germline ends came to 16 bases. In germline, CDR1 is SGHNT, CDR2 YYREEE (reference sequence). There are 16 residues in the CDR3. Here the CDR3 DNA reads TGTGCCAGCAGCTTAGGCGGCGGCCAGTGGAATTCACCCCTCCACTTT. Protein: CASSLGGGQWNSPLHF.

This rearrangement joins TRBV7-9 to TRBJ1-3; D not certain. From germline, CDR1 is SEHNR and CDR2 FQNEAQ (reference sequence). Trimming took off 4 bases at V and 4 bases at J, with 5 bases between the two ends. The CDR3 consists of 12 residues. The CDR3: CASSSGGNTIYF. CDR3 nucleotides: TGTGCCAGCAGCTCGGGGGGAAACACCATATATTTT.

The gene calls are TRBV28 and TRBJ1-2; D is undetermined. V lost 6 bases to trimming and J lost 1 base, with 3 bases between them. The CDR3 has 11 residues. The germline V gene encodes CDR1 MDHEN and CDR2 SYDVKM. CDR3 nucleotide sequence: TGTGCCAGCAGCCTTAACTATGGCTACACCTTC. It codes for CASSLNYGYTF.

V gene TRBV9 combines with J gene TRBJ1-1, with 10 bases matching TRBD1. The V gene's germline CDR1 is SGDLS and CDR2 YYNGEE. Germline trimming cut 4 bases from V and 2 bases from J; bases unmatched to any gene: 8. The CDR3 has 16 residues. CDR3 amino acids: CASSSSGTGANTEAFF. DNA of the CDR3: TGTGCCAGCAGCTCTAGCGGGACAGGGGCAAACACTGAAGCTTTCTTT.

V gene TRBV18 combines with J gene TRBJ2-5; D perhaps matches TRBD2 (6 bases). V dropped 6 bases and J dropped 1 base, with 9 bases sitting between them. The CDR3 spans 13 residues. Looked up from germline, CDR1 is KGHSH and CDR2 is LQKENI. In DNA form, the CDR3 reads TGTGCCAGCTCTTCGGGACTCCAAGAGACCCAGTACTTC. This codes for CASSSGLQETQYF. The complete variable domain, with remaining parts taken from reference TRBV18 and TRBJ2-5, reads NAGVMQNPRHLVRRRGQEARLRCSPMKGHSHVYWYRQLPEEGLKFMVYLQKENIIDESGMPKERFSAEFPKEGPSILRIQQVVRGDSAAYFCASSSGLQETQYFGPGTRLLVL.

The chain joins TRBV7-3 to TRBJ1-1; 10 nucleotides line up with TRBD1. The CDR3 is made up of 15 amino acids. From germline, CDR1 is SGHTA and CDR2 FQGTGA. After removal of 5 bases from V and 10 bases from J, the junction contained 13 bases not matched to a gene. The CDR3 DNA sequence: TGTGCCAGCAGCCCGTGGACAGGGGGACCACTAGGAGCTTTCTTT. This sequence encodes CASSPWTGGPLGAFF.

The V gene is TRBV2, the J gene TRBJ2-1; TRBD2 matches at 14 bases. Germline V gene data show CDR1 as SNHLY and CDR2 as FYNNEI. Trimming removed 4 bases from V and 0 bases from J; junction bases left unmatched: 2. The CDR3 is 17 amino acids. The CDR3 here is CASSVGLAGGSYNEQFF. The CDR3 bases are TGTGCCAGCAGTGTCGGACTAGCGGGGGGCTCCTACAATGAGCAGTTCTTC.